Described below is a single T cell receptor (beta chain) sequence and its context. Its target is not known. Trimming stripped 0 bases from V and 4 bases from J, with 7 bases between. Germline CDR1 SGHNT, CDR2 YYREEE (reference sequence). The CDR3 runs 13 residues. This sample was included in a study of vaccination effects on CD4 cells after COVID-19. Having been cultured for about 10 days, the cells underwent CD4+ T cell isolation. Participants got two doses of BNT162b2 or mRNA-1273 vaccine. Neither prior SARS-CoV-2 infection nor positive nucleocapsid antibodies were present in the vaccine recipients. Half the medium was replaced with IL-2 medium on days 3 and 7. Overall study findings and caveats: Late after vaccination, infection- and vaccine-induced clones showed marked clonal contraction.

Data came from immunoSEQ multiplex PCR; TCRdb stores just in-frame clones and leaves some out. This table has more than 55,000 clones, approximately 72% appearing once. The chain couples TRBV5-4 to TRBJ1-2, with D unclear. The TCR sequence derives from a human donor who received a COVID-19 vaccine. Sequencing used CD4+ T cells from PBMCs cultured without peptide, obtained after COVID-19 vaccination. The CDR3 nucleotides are TGTGCCAGCAGCTTGGAGGGAATCTATGGCTACACCTTC. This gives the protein CASSLEGIYGYTF. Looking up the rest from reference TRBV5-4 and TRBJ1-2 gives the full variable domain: ETGVTQSPTHLIKTRGQQVTLRCSSQSGHNTVSWYQQALGQGPQFIFQYYREEENGRGNFPPRFSGLQFPNYSSELNVNALELDDSALYLCASSLEGIYGYTFGSGTRLTVV.